The entry below gives a single TCR beta chain sequence along with its context. Antigen specificity is unknown. The sample originates from a study of response to subunit inactivated influenza vaccine. Broader study findings: A suggestion made by the authors is that each seasonal influenza vaccination recruits few new T cells.

TCRdb called the RT-PCR reads again in MiXCR, with one record for every CDR3 protein. The sample shows about 620,000 distinct CDR3 sequences, approximately 10% of them seen only once. The sequencing used PBMCs from blood, collected on the day of vaccination. The source of this sequence is a man aged 45-65 years who received an inactivated influenza vaccine.

The CDR3 coding sequence is TGTGCCAGCAGGAACGCCCCCCAAGAGACCCAGTACTTC. This encodes CASRNAPQETQYF. V and J are TRBV5-6 and TRBJ2-5; D not certain. The CDR3 extends over 13 amino acids. Deletions cut 5 bases from V and 1 base from J, with 9 bases between. Germline V CDR1 and CDR2: SGHDT, YYEEEE.